This T cell receptor beta chain was documented in a study of T cells in Graves' hyperthyroidism and ophthalmopathy. Findings of the study overall: Most expanded thyroid clonotypes above 0.001 also appeared in blood.

The CDR3 extends over 15 amino acids. The V gene's germline CDR1 is ENHRY and CDR2 SYGVKD. Trimming took 4 bases from V and 0 from J; bases not matched to a gene: 2. Diagnoses used clinical symptoms, serum thyroxine and TRAb, thyroid ultrasound and orbital computed tomography. This clonotype has a handful of counts. The antigen is undetermined. RNA transcripts were the template for amplifying TCR beta CDR3 regions. First-round RT-PCR with HTBI primers amplified the TCR CDR3 region. One entry per CDR3 protein, called by TCRdb with MiXCR from the multiplex PCR reads. The repertoire has a few hundred thousand distinct CDR3 sequences, roughly 22% of them found once; the top ten carry approximately 54%.

The sequence was obtained from a woman between 65 and 79 years old with Graves' ophthalmopathy. The specimen was blood. The genes are TRBV10-3 and TRBJ2-5; TRBD1 agrees at 10 bases. The CDR3 nucleotides read TGTGCCATCAGTGTCGGGACAGGGGACCAAGAGACCCAGTACTTC. Translation: CAISVGTGDQETQYF.